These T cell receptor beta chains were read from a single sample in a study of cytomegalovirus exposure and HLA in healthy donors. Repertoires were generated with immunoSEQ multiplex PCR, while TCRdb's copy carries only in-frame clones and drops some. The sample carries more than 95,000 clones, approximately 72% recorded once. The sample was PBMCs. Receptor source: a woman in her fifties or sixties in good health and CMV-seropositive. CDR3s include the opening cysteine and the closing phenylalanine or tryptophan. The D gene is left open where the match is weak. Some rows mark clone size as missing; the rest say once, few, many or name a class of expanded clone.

CDR3aa: CASSLGRGYYGYTF
CDR3nt: TGTGCCAGCAGCTTGGGCAGGGGGTACTATGGCTACACCTTC
j_gene: TRBJ1-2
d_gene: TRBD1
abundance: NA
v_gene: TRBV5-6

CDR3aa: CSARLETQYF
CDR3nt: TGCAGTGCTAGACTAGAGACCCAGTACTTC
j_gene: TRBJ2-5
d_gene: NA
abundance: few
v_gene: TRBV20-1

CDR3aa: CASSLGLAPYNEQFF
CDR3nt: TGTGCCAGCAGCTTGGGCCTAGCGCCATACAATGAGCAGTTCTTC
j_gene: TRBJ2-1
d_gene: NA
abundance: NA
v_gene: TRBV5-6

CDR3aa: CAWSPGGAQETQYF
CDR3nt: TGTGCCTGGAGCCCGGGAGGGGCCCAAGAGACCCAGTACTTC
j_gene: TRBJ2-5
d_gene: TRBD2
abundance: NA
v_gene: TRBV30

CDR3aa: CASSLETDSYEQYF
CDR3nt: TGTGCCAGCAGCTTAGAGACAGACTCCTACGAGCAGTACTTC
j_gene: TRBJ2-7
d_gene: NA
abundance: NA
v_gene: TRBV7-9

CDR3aa: CASSLNTGQETQYF
CDR3nt: TGCGCCAGCAGCTTGAATACAGGTCAAGAGACCCAGTACTTC
j_gene: TRBJ2-5
d_gene: NA
abundance: NA
v_gene: TRBV5-1

CDR3aa: CASSQIVAGSYNEQFF
CDR3nt: TGTGCCAGCAGCCAAATAGTAGCTGGCTCCTACAATGAGCAGTTCTTC
j_gene: TRBJ2-1
d_gene: NA
abundance: NA
v_gene: TRBV14

CDR3aa: CSVVQTGDYGYTF
CDR3nt: TGCAGCGTTGTGCAGACAGGGGATTATGGCTACACCTTC
j_gene: TRBJ1-2
d_gene: TRBD1
abundance: few
v_gene: TRBV29-1

CDR3aa: CASSLGLAGISYEQYF
CDR3nt: TGCGCCAGCAGCCTTGGGCTAGCGGGGATCTCCTACGAGCAGTACTTC
j_gene: TRBJ2-7
d_gene: TRBD2
abundance: once
v_gene: TRBV4-1

CDR3aa: CASSSLAGGDTQYF
CDR3nt: TGTGCCAGCAGCTCTCTAGCGGGAGGAGATACGCAGTATTTT
j_gene: TRBJ2-3
d_gene: TRBD2
abundance: few
v_gene: TRBV5-6

CDR3aa: CASSPGTGLVNTF
CDR3nt: TGTGCCAGCAGCCCTGGGACAGGGCTGGTTAACACCTTC
j_gene: TRBJ1-2
d_gene: TRBD1
abundance: once
v_gene: TRBV6-5

CDR3aa: CASSIGFGDKDYTF
CDR3nt: TGTGCCAGTAGTATAGGATTCGGGGATAAGGACTACACCTTC
j_gene: TRBJ1-2
d_gene: NA
abundance: few
v_gene: TRBV19

CDR3aa: CASSAATSFQETQYF
CDR3nt: TGTGCCAGCAGCGCCGCGACTAGTTTCCAAGAGACCCAGTACTTC
j_gene: TRBJ2-5
d_gene: NA
abundance: NA
v_gene: TRBV9

CDR3aa: CASSYSTGFGNTIYF
CDR3nt: TGTGCCAGCAGTTACTCGACAGGGTTTGGAAACACCATATATTTT
j_gene: TRBJ1-3
d_gene: TRBD1
abundance: few
v_gene: TRBV6-6

CDR3aa: CASGFRGPGNTIYF
CDR3nt: TGTGCCAGCGGCTTCAGGGGGCCTGGAAACACCATATATTTT
j_gene: TRBJ1-3
d_gene: TRBD1
abundance: NA
v_gene: TRBV27

CDR3aa: CASSPGTGASSNQPQHF
CDR3nt: TGTGCCAGCTCACCCGGGACAGGGGCCTCTAGCAATCAGCCCCAGCATTTT
j_gene: TRBJ1-5
d_gene: TRBD1
abundance: NA
v_gene: TRBV18

CDR3aa: CASSLVGSGKETQYF
CDR3nt: TGCGCCAGCAGCTTGGTGGGTAGCGGGAAAGAGACCCAGTACTTC
j_gene: TRBJ2-5
d_gene: TRBD2
abundance: once
v_gene: TRBV5-1

CDR3aa: CASSYPGTGVGYTF
CDR3nt: TGTGCCAGCAGCTACCCCGGGACAGGGGTCGGCTACACCTTC
j_gene: TRBJ1-2
d_gene: TRBD1
abundance: NA
v_gene: TRBV5-6

CDR3aa: CASSLAQQGPYEQYF
CDR3nt: TGTGCCAGCAGCTTAGCGCAACAGGGTCCCTACGAGCAGTATTTC
j_gene: TRBJ2-7
d_gene: NA
abundance: NA
v_gene: TRBV7-2

CDR3aa: CSVGQDYGYTF
CDR3nt: TGCAGCGTAGGACAGGACTATGGCTACACCTTC
j_gene: TRBJ1-2
d_gene: TRBD1
abundance: NA
v_gene: TRBV29-1

CDR3aa: CASSLGGTGAYEQYF
CDR3nt: TGCGCCAGCAGCTTGGGGGGGACTGGGGCCTACGAGCAGTACTTC
j_gene: TRBJ2-7
d_gene: NA
abundance: NA
v_gene: TRBV5-1

CDR3aa: CASSITGTYEQYF
CDR3nt: TGTGCCAGTAGTATAACAGGGACCTACGAGCAGTACTTC
j_gene: TRBJ2-7
d_gene: NA
abundance: NA
v_gene: TRBV19

CDR3aa: CASSFVAANTGELFF
CDR3nt: TGCGCCAGCAGCTTCGTAGCGGCGAACACCGGGGAGCTGTTTTTT
j_gene: TRBJ2-2
d_gene: NA
abundance: NA
v_gene: TRBV5-1

CDR3aa: CSVVGARNEQFF
CDR3nt: TGCAGCGTTGTGGGGGCGCGCAATGAGCAGTTCTTC
j_gene: TRBJ2-1
d_gene: NA
abundance: few
v_gene: TRBV29-1

CDR3aa: CASSLGQGNYGYTF
CDR3nt: TGCGCCAGCAGCTTGGGACAGGGGAACTATGGCTACACCTTC
j_gene: TRBJ1-2
d_gene: TRBD1
abundance: NA
v_gene: TRBV5-1

CDR3aa: CASSSRLSSNQPQHF
CDR3nt: TGTGCCAGCAGTTCCAGACTTAGTAGCAATCAGCCCCAGCATTTT
j_gene: TRBJ1-5
d_gene: NA
abundance: NA
v_gene: TRBV6-5

CDR3aa: CASSEGLDRSYGYTF
CDR3nt: TGTGCCAGCAGCGAGGGGCTTGACAGGAGCTATGGCTACACCTTC
j_gene: TRBJ1-2
d_gene: NA
abundance: NA
v_gene: TRBV9

CDR3aa: CAWGTGVGYTF
CDR3nt: TGTGCCTGGGGCACCGGAGTCGGCTACACCTTC
j_gene: TRBJ1-2
d_gene: NA
abundance: NA
v_gene: TRBV30

CDR3aa: CASSGGLAGVAYNEQFF
CDR3nt: TGCGCCAGCAGCGGCGGACTAGCGGGCGTCGCCTACAATGAGCAGTTCTTC
j_gene: TRBJ2-1
d_gene: TRBD2
abundance: NA
v_gene: TRBV5-1

CDR3aa: CASSLVSYSGNTIYF
CDR3nt: TGTGCCAGCAGCTTAGTTTCCTACTCTGGAAACACCATATATTTT
j_gene: TRBJ1-3
d_gene: NA
abundance: few
v_gene: TRBV7-8

CDR3aa: CASSPRSIPNTEAFF
CDR3nt: TGTGCCAGCTCACCCAGGTCTATCCCGAACACTGAAGCTTTCTTT
j_gene: TRBJ1-1
d_gene: NA
abundance: NA
v_gene: TRBV18

CDR3aa: CASSLRTGLNEQFF
CDR3nt: TGTGCCAGCAGCTTGCGGACAGGCCTCAATGAGCAGTTCTTC
j_gene: TRBJ2-1
d_gene: TRBD1
abundance: NA
v_gene: TRBV9